The present TCR beta chain was sequenced within a study of CD8+CD57+ T cells in acquired aplastic anemia. Trimming pared 1 base from V and 8 bases from J, leaving 13 bases between. From germline, CDR1 is SGHRS and CDR2 YFSETQ. CDR3 size: 14 residues. The study, taken as a whole, reports: With respect to CD8+ Simpson's diversity, patients and controls did not differ significantly.

Researchers used genomic DNA as the template to profile TCR beta VDJ and CDR3. TCRdb passed the reads through MiXCR, listing each CDR3 protein once. The sample includes hundreds of thousands of distinct CDR3 sequences, just under 70% of them seen just once. In this sample, this clonotype turned up many times. Antigen specificity is unknown. This TCR was recovered from a human donor in good health, serving as a control. The V call is TRBV5-1, the J call TRBJ2-1; D may correspond to TRBD1 or TRBD2 (6 bases each). Sequenced input: sorted CD4+, CD8+, or CD8+CD57+ T cells (not recorded which) from PBMCs. The CDR3 spells CASSLFGGRDEQFF. The CDR3 region has the DNA TGCGCCAGCAGCTTGTTCGGGGGCAGGGATGAGCAGTTCTTC.